This TCR beta chain was sequenced for a study of T cell responses to AZD1222 COVID-19 vaccine. Study-wide results and caveats: The donor cohort was predominantly white British with a female majority, and clonal diversity may have been underestimated.

This clone has a handful of counts. Its target is not known. With 2 bases removed from V and 0 bases from J, the gap between germline ends came to 7 bases. This CDR3 is 14 amino acids long. Germline lookup yields CDR1 ENHRY and CDR2 SYGVKD. Data came from immunoSEQ multiplex PCR; TCRdb stores just in-frame clones and leaves some out. The sample carries 150,000 to 200,000 clones, around 94% recorded once. The sequencing here drew on peripheral blood, taken on day 0 of AZD1222 vaccination. This sequence originates from an adult in good health. J is TRBJ1-1 and V is TRBV10-3, with D tentatively TRBD1 (5 bases). CDR3 bases: TGTGCCATCAGTGAGCAGGGACTGAACACTGAAGCTTTCTTT. This encodes CAISEQGLNTEAFF.